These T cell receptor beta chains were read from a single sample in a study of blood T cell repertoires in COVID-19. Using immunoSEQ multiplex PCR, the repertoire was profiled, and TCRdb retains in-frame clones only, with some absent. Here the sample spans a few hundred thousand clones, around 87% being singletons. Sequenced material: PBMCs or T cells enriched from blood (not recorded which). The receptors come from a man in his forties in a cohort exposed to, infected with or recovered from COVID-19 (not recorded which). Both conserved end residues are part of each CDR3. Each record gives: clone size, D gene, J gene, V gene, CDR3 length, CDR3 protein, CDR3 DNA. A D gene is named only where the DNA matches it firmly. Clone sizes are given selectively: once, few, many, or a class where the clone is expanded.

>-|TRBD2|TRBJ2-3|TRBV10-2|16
CASTDRTSGATDTQYF
TGCGCCAGCACCGATCGGACTAGCGGGGCCACAGATACGCAGTATTTT
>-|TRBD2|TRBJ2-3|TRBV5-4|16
CASSSGKREGLNTQYF
TGTGCCAGCAGCTCGGGAAAGCGGGAGGGCCTAAATACGCAGTATTTT
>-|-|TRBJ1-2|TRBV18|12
CASSPPGGHYTF
TGTGCCAGCTCACCCCCCGGGGGTCACTACACCTTC
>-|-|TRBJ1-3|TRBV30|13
CAWSVQSGNTIYF
TGTGCCTGGAGTGTACAATCTGGAAACACCATATATTTT
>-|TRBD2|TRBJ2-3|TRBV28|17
CASSSRLAGTSTDTQYF
TGTGCCAGCAGTTCCCGACTAGCGGGCACTAGCACAGATACGCAGTATTTT
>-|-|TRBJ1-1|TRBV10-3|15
CAIGRPGDGNTEAFF
TGTGCCATCGGCAGACCAGGGGATGGGAACACTGAAGCTTTCTTT
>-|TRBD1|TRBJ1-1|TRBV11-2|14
CASLSHTGGTEAFF
TGTGCCAGCTTATCCCACACAGGGGGGACTGAAGCTTTCTTT
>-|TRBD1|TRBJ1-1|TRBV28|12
CASRLQGAPAFF
TGTGCCAGCAGACTACAGGGGGCGCCAGCTTTCTTT
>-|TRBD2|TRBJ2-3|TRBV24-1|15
CATSESSGLTDTQYF
TGTGCCACCAGTGAGTCTAGCGGCCTCACAGATACGCAGTATTTT
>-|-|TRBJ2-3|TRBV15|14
CATSRVMSTDTQYF
TGTGCCACCAGCAGAGTCATGAGCACAGATACGCAGTATTTT
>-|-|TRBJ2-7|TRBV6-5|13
CASSDGTAYEQYF
TGTGCCAGCAGCGACGGGACTGCCTACGAGCAGTACTTC
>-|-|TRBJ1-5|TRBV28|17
CASSFGGTGPKSPPQHF
TGTGCCAGCAGTTTCGGAGGGACCGGACCCAAATCCCCTCCCCAGCATTTT
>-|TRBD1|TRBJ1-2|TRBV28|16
CASSLSSGQGNYGYTF
TGTGCCAGCAGTTTATCCTCGGGACAGGGTAACTATGGCTACACCTTC
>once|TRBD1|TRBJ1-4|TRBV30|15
CAWNVPGQINEKLFF
TGTGCCTGGAACGTCCCGGGACAGATAAATGAAAAACTGTTTTTT
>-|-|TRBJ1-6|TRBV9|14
CASSGQGIVSPLHF
TGTGCCAGCAGCGGGCAGGGCATCGTTTCACCCCTCCACTTT
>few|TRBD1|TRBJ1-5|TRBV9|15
CASSLGQGSNQPQHF
TGTGCCAGCAGCCTTGGACAGGGTAGCAATCAGCCCCAGCATTTT
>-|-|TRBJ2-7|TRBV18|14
CASSPSRGSYEQYF
TGTGCCAGCTCACCGTCGCGGGGCTCCTACGAGCAGTACTTC
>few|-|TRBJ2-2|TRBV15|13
CATSRLLSGELFF
TGTGCCACCAGCAGACTTCTATCCGGGGAGCTGTTTTTT
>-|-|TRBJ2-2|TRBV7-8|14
CASSSYRLEEELFF
TGTGCCAGCAGCTCCTACAGACTAGAAGAAGAGCTGTTTTTT
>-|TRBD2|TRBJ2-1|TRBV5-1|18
CASSPLLAGGLVYNEQFF
TGCGCCAGCAGCCCGCTCCTAGCCGGGGGGTTGGTCTACAATGAGCAGTTCTTC
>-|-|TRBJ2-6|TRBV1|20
CTSSQESTGASLSGANVLTF
TGCACCAGCAGCCAAGAATCAACAGGGGCTAGCTTATCTGGGGCCAACGTCCTGACTTTC
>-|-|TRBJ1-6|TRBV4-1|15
CASSREEVQDSPLHF
TGCGCCAGCAGCCGGGAGGAGGTGCAGGATTCACCCCTCCACTTT
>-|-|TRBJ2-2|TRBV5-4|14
CASSLGTSTGELFF
TGTGCCAGCAGCTTGGGCACTAGCACCGGGGAGCTGTTTTTT
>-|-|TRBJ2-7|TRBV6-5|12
CASKGGTYEQYF
TGTGCCAGCAAAGGCGGAACCTACGAGCAGTACTTC
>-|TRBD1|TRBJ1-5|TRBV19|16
CASSHQGALGNQPQHF
TGTGCCAGTAGTCATCAGGGGGCGTTGGGCAATCAGCCCCAGCATTTT
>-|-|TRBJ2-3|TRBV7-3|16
CASAATGGVGVDTQYF
TGTGCCAGCGCCGCCACAGGTGGGGTCGGTGTAGATACGCAGTATTTT
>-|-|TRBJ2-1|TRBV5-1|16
CASSLAATQAYNEQFF
TGCGCCAGCAGCTTGGCCGCGACACAAGCCTACAATGAGCAGTTCTTC